This T cell receptor beta chain was found in a study of neurological immune-mediated disorders (dated by TCRdb to between 2017 and 2020). Regarding the study in general: Peripheral blood TCR-beta repertoires from patients with HTLV-I-associated myelopathy (HAM/TSP), patients with multiple sclerosis, and healthy controls were compared in the study using UMI-based sequencing. Each longitudinal HAM/TSP and healthy donor was sampled at 3 time-points spaced at about 3-45 month intervals. Alongside PBMC samples, the set of fewer than 110 TCR-beta libraries contained longitudinal samples, technical triplicates, and paired CD4+ and CD8+ T-cell subsets that had been sorted. The cohort comprised some 71 subjects: 14 HAM/TSP patients, around 34 multiple sclerosis patients and about 20 healthy controls.

CDR1 and CDR2 were assigned from the germline V gene as MDHEN and SYDVKM. The CDR3, cysteine through phenylalanine, is 14 amino acids long. Only CDR3 DNA is held: 42 bases, read in frame from base 1. V was cut back by 4 bases and J by 2 bases, leaving a gap of 12 bases between them. Sample time point, as interpreted from the label and publication: longitudinal time-point 3. Libraries from unsorted PBMCs were made from 2 million PBMCs kept in RNAlater at -80 degrees C until RNA extraction. Peripheral blood was subjected to Ficoll-Hypaque density gradient centrifugation to isolate PBMCs, which were then cryopreserved in liquid nitrogen. The study at large found these results: TCR clonal expansion was greatest in HAM/TSP patients and smallest in MS patients, who ranked below even healthy controls. Across subjects, expanded clones never shared an identical CDR3 amino acid sequence, which suggests that the TCR-beta repertoires in every group were private.

cDNA was synthesized by template-switch 5'RACE using a primer carrying a 10-nucleotide random unique molecular identifier by which each TCR transcript was tagged. Each sequencing run produced over 160 million TCR-beta sequences covering 15-18 subjects. The RNeasy kit was used for extraction of total RNA. The KAPA Real-time Library Amplification kit was used to amplify TCR-beta VDJ regions with primers targeting the TCR constant region and the 5'RACE anchor. A first PCR added sample indexes and Illumina adaptors, and a second PCR then raised library yield. After Ampure bead purification, the TCR product of roughly 650 bp was size-selected on a 2% E-gel SizeSelection system. Before pooling, libraries had their quality checked on a Bioanalyzer, their concentration measured with Qubit, and their quantity determined with the Kapa Library Quantification kit. An Illumina HiSeq 2500 was used to sequence the libraries paired-end at 2 x 150 bp. To increase sequence diversity, about 23-32% phiX was spiked into each library pool. Per the source publication's procedure: The quality-filtered reads were processed with the UMI-based MiGEC pipeline, whose error correction step removed more than 90% of the raw TCR sequences. IMGT germline references were used for alignment of VDJ genes, and clonotypes were defined by a unique CDR3 amino acid sequence together with V-J genes. VDJtools evaluated clonal expansion, Shannon diversity and CDR3 relatedness (CalcPairwiseDistances, ClusterSamples); CLCbio workbench built phylogenetic trees. A clone was classed as expanded if it had 8 or more unique UMIs, a cutoff based on coefficient-of-variation modelling across technical triplicates. Clones were called with MiXCR by TCRdb after fastp trimmed the public reads at Q25, and only in-frame beta chains were retained. Merged by CDR3 protein, the rows form single entries marked with the most common genes and DNA. For this entry, the V and J calls and clone size follow TCRdb and not the study's own pipeline. This sample comprises around 51,000 distinct CDR3 sequences, 12% of them detected only once. In total, the top ten clones hold 9% of the sample.

This clonotype was seen ten or more times. Its antigen specificity is not known. No quality values exist for individual bases; no much larger clone is one base distant. The clonotype was recovered from a male donor with HTLV-1-associated myelopathy (HAM/TSP). The chain employs TRBV28 and TRBJ2-7, with the identity of the D gene unclear. Sequenced sample: PBMCs. The nucleotide sequence is TGTGCCAGCAGTTCCTTGGGTCCGACCTACGAGCAGTACTTC. The resulting protein is CASSSLGPTYEQYF.